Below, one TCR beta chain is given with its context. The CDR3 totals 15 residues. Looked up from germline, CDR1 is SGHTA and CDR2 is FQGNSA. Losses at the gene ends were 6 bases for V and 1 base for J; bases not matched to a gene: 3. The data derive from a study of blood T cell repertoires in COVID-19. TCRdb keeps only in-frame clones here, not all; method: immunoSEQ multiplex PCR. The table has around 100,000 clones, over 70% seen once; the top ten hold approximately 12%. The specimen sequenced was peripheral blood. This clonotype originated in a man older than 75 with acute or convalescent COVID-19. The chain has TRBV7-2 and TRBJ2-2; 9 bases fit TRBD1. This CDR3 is CASRRTGVNTGELFF. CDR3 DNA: TGTGCCAGCAGGCGGACAGGGGTGAACACCGGGGAGCTGTTTTTT.